Below are 21 T cell receptor beta chains sequenced from a single sample in a study of shared clonotypes between healthy human individuals (dated by TCRdb to between 2020 and 2021). Libraries were built with the immunoSEQ multiplex PCR assay. What TCRdb holds here is the immuneACCESS table cut down to in-frame rearrangements. Part of the clones is not present; checked against another copy, under half of the missing clones reflect an unresolved V gene, and the others are unexplained. This sample comprises roughly 2,300,000 clones, less than 95% of them detected only once. Jointly, the top ten make up roughly 0.34% of the sample. Source material: naive CD4+ T cells from PBMCs. Explained via the paper, the cell subset or site label denotes: CD45RA+ positively selected. All receptors come from a man younger than 30 in good health. Some clones in this sample may be carry-over from other donors' samples.

J is TRBJ1-2 and V is TRBV28; maybe TRBD1 (5 bases). V was clipped by 2 bases and J by 12 bases, with 13 bases between them. CDR3 length equals 12 residues. Germline CDR1 is MDHEN and CDR2 is SYDVKM. In DNA, the CDR3 is TGTGCCAGCAGTTTAAATACGGGGGAGGACACCTTC. Residues: CASSLNTGEDTF.

The chain carries TRBV27 and TRBJ1-2, with a tentative D call TRBD1 (6 bases). Germline V lookup: CDR1 MNHEY, CDR2 SMNVEV (reference sequence). CDR3 size: 14 residues. V was shortened by 8 bases and J by 2 bases, with 15 bases between the two germline ends. CDR3: CASHRAGKNYGYTF. CDR3 nucleotides: TGTGCCAGCCACAGGGCCGGAAAAAACTATGGCTACACCTTC.

CDR3 nucleotide sequence: TGTGCCAGCAGTTTGGGCCCGGTGGGGGCCGTGAGCTCCTACAATGAGCAGTTCTTC. This translates into CASSLGPVGAVSSYNEQFF. The chain is built from TRBV28 and TRBJ2-1, with D maybe TRBD1 (6 bases). V was shortened by 3 bases and J by 0 bases, with 21 bases between the two germline ends. Germline-derived CDR1 and CDR2 are MDHEN and SYDVKM. The CDR3 loop spans 19 amino acids. Variable domain in full (rest from reference TRBV28 and TRBJ2-1): DVKVTQSSRYLVKRTGEKVFLECVQDMDHENMFWYRQDPGLGLRLIYFSYDVKMKEKGDIPEGYSVSREKKERFSLILESASTNQTSMYLCASSLGPVGAVSSYNEQFFGPGTRLTVL.

In the case of this clone: Different DNA sequences within this sample yield the same CDR3. The DNA of the CDR3 is TGTGCCAGCAGCTTTGGGGGACTAGCGGGAGCAGAGACCCAGTACTTC. Protein: CASSFGGLAGAETQYF. The chain carries TRBV7-9 and TRBJ2-5; 14 nucleotides agree with TRBD2. CDR3 length: 16 amino acids. The germline V gene has CDR1 SEHNR and CDR2 FQNEAQ (reference sequence). Trimming cost V 3 bases and J 4 bases; bases outside gene matches: 4. The full variable domain, in which reference TRBV7-9 and TRBJ2-5 provide the parts outside the CDR3, is DTGVSQNPRHKITKRGQNVTFRCDPISEHNRLYWYRQTLGQGPEFLTYFQNEAQLEKSRLLSDRFSAERPKGSFSTLEIQRTEQGDSAMYLCASSFGGLAGAETQYFGPGTRLLVL.

V and J are TRBV5-1 and TRBJ2-7; 10 positions agree with TRBD1. Per the germline V gene, CDR1 is SGHRS and CDR2 is YFSETQ. Losses at the gene ends were 10 bases for V and 4 bases for J; bases not matched to a gene: 17. The length of the CDR3 is 16 residues. CDR3 sequence (DNA): TGCGCCTCGTCCCCCCAGGGACAGGGGTTAGGGTACGAGCAGTACTTC. Protein sequence: CASSPQGQGLGYEQYF.

The CDR3 nucleotides read TGTGCCAGCTCCCGGCAATTTAGCACAGATACGCAGTATTTT. Its translation is CASSRQFSTDTQYF. This sequence joins TRBV5-4 and TRBJ2-3; D call uncertain. Germline loops: CDR1 SGHNT, CDR2 YYREEE (reference sequence). CDR3 length: 14 residues. V was clipped by 7 bases and J by 0 bases, with 12 bases between them.

The CDR3 loop is CASSEKGRTNEKLFF. The CDR3 DNA is TGTGCCAGCAGTGAAAAGGGGAGGACTAATGAAAAACTGTTTTTT. This chain joins TRBV6-1 and TRBJ1-4; D is possibly TRBD1 (5 bases). The CDR3 length is 15 residues. Trimming took 2 bases from V and 2 from J, leaving 9 bases between them. Germline assignment: CDR1 MNHNS and CDR2 SASEGT.

This chain joins TRBV7-2 and TRBJ2-7; no reliable D call. The CDR3 loop spans 12 amino acids. Trimming took 11 bases from V and 2 from J, leaving 13 bases between them. Germline CDR1 SGHTA, CDR2 FQGNSA. For the CDR3, the DNA is TGTGCCTCAAGCAGAAGACCCTACGAGCAGTACTTC. Translating gives CASSRRPYEQYF.

V gene TRBV4-1 combines with J gene TRBJ2-5, with 10 bases aligning to TRBD2. TRBJ2-7 matches the DNA end more closely, so the J call is doubtful. Germline values: CDR1 MGHRA, CDR2 YSYEKL. This CDR3 comprises 14 residues. The CDR3: CASSQGTSGYEQYF. The CDR3 DNA reads TGCGCCAGCAGCCAAGGGACTAGCGGCTACGAGCAGTACTTC.

V and J are TRBV10-1 and TRBJ2-1; D perhaps matches TRBD2 (6 bases). Trimming shortened V by 6 bases and J by 8 bases, and 23 bases separated the two germline ends. The length of the CDR3 is 16 residues. Germline V CDR1 and CDR2: WNHNN, SYGVQD (reference sequence). CDR3 DNA sequence: TGCGCCAGCAGCACATTCTTGGCGGGATACGGTGATGAGCAGTTCTTC. Its translation: CASSTFLAGYGDEQFF.

V gene TRBV5-4 combines with J gene TRBJ1-4; TRBD1 matches 7 bases. The CDR3 is 15 residues long. Germline values: CDR1 SGHNT, CDR2 YYREEE (reference sequence). Trimming took 0 bases from V and 10 from J; bases not matched to a gene: 9. The CDR3 nucleotides are TGTGCCAGCAGCTTGGTTGGGCAGGGGGGACGAAAACTGTTTTTT. Translating it yields CASSLVGQGGRKLFF. Full variable domain (missing parts from reference TRBV5-4 and TRBJ1-4): ETGVTQSPTHLIKTRGQQVTLRCSSQSGHNTVSWYQQALGQGPQFIFQYYREEENGRGNFPPRFSGLQFPNYSSELNVNALELDDSALYLCASSLVGQGGRKLFFGSGTQLSVL.

The genes are TRBV10-3 and TRBJ1-3; D call uncertain. Germline V gene lookup returns CDR1 ENHRY and CDR2 SYGVKD. This CDR3 region has 15 residues. Trimming removed 0 bases at V and 4 bases at J, with 10 bases between. In DNA form, the CDR3 reads TGTGCCATCAGTGAGTCGATTGGGAACGGAAACACCATATATTTT. This sequence encodes CAISESIGNGNTIYF.

The chain joins TRBV27 to TRBJ2-7; tentatively, D is TRBD2 (5 bases). V gave up 0 bases and J gave up 3 bases, with 12 bases separating them. The length of the CDR3 is 15 residues. Per the germline V gene, CDR1 is MNHEY and CDR2 is SMNVEV (reference sequence). The CDR3 here is CASSLSGGSVYEQYF. CDR3 bases: TGTGCCAGCAGTTTATCGGGCGGGTCCGTCTACGAGCAGTACTTC.

This clone was recorded once. This rearrangement joins TRBV19 to TRBJ1-1; D is perhaps TRBD1 (6 bases). CDR3 length equals 14 residues. Germline CDR1 LNHDA, CDR2 SQIVND (reference sequence). V was cut by 6 bases and J by 1 base, with 12 bases left in between. The CDR3 protein is CASSGKQGNTEAFF. For the CDR3, the DNA is TGTGCCAGTAGCGGAAAACAGGGGAACACTGAAGCTTTCTTT.

The V call is TRBV7-2, the J call TRBJ1-1; D not resolved. This CDR3 spans 14 amino acids. Per germline, CDR1 SGHTA and CDR2 FQGNSA. The V and J ends lost 0 bases and 0 bases respectively, with 5 bases between them. CDR3 coding DNA: TGTGCCAGCAGCTTAGCCTGGGTGAACACTGAAGCTTTCTTT. Amino acid sequence: CASSLAWVNTEAFF. Using reference TRBV7-2 and TRBJ1-1 for the parts outside the CDR3, the full variable domain is GAGVSQSPSNKVTEKGKDVELRCDPISGHTALYWYRQSLGQGLEFLIYFQGNSAPDKSGLPSDRFSAERTGGSVSTLTIQRTQQEDSAVYLCASSLAWVNTEAFFGQGTRLTVV.

In regard to this clone: Other nucleotide sequences in the sample specify the same CDR3. The chain joins TRBV7-3 to TRBJ2-2; 9 bases match TRBD1. With 2 bases clipped from V and 4 bases from J, the junction kept 2 bases outside the gene matches. Germline-derived CDR1 and CDR2 are SGHTA and FQGTGA. This CDR3 contains 15 residues. This CDR3 reads CASSLGQGRTGELFF. For the CDR3, the DNA is TGTGCCAGCAGCTTAGGACAGGGGCGCACCGGGGAGCTGTTTTTT.

The CDR3 reads CASKKGVEQYF. CDR3 in DNA: TGTGCCAGCAAGAAGGGGGTCGAGCAGTACTTC. The chain combines TRBV6-5 with TRBJ2-7, with TRBD1 as a possible D gene (6 bases). The V and J ends lost 7 bases and 6 bases respectively, with 10 bases between them. The length of the CDR3 is 11 residues. In germline, CDR1 is MNHEY, CDR2 SVGAGI.

The V call is TRBV27, the J call TRBJ1-1; 8 nucleotides align to TRBD1. The V gene end was trimmed by 2 bases and the J gene end by 11 bases; junction bases not matched to a gene: 16. Germline assignment: CDR1 MNHEY and CDR2 SMNVEV (reference sequence). The CDR3 is 16 residues long. CDR3 DNA sequence: TGTGCCAGCAGTTTACTATCAGGGGGCCCAACTGGGGCCGCTTTCTTT. This gives the protein CASSLLSGGPTGAAFF.

This chain links TRBV5-4 with TRBJ2-7; TRBD2 matches at 7 bases. The CDR3 spans 15 residues. The V gene end was trimmed by 5 bases and the J gene end by 3 bases; junction bases not matched to a gene: 11. Per the germline V gene, CDR1 is SGHNT and CDR2 is YYREEE (reference sequence). CDR3 amino acids: CASSSTAGERYEQYF. CDR3 nucleotide sequence: TGTGCCAGCAGTTCTACGGCGGGGGAGCGCTACGAGCAGTACTTC.

This chain uses TRBV14 with TRBJ2-7; 10 bases line up with TRBD2. V shed 4 bases, J shed 4 bases, and the junction held 10 bases outside the gene matches. The germline V gene encodes CDR1 SGHDN and CDR2 FVKESK. The CDR3 consists of 16 residues. CDR3 amino acids: CASSPPGLARSYEQYF. In DNA, the CDR3 is TGTGCCAGCAGCCCACCGGGACTAGCGAGATCTTACGAGCAGTACTTC.

The chain combines TRBV28 with TRBJ2-1; 8 bases line up with TRBD1. V was pared by 6 bases and J by 6 bases, with 13 bases of the junction left unmatched. The CDR3 is 16 amino acids. CDR1 is MDHEN and CDR2 is SYDVKM in the germline V gene. CDR3 coding DNA: TGTGCCAGCAGAACCGGGACAGGCTTAGGACTCAATGAGCAGTTCTTC. It translates to CASRTGTGLGLNEQFF. Supplemented by reference TRBV28 and TRBJ2-1, the full variable domain reads DVKVTQSSRYLVKRTGEKVFLECVQDMDHENMFWYRQDPGLGLRLIYFSYDVKMKEKGDIPEGYSVSREKKERFSLILESASTNQTSMYLCASRTGTGLGLNEQFFGPGTRLTVL.